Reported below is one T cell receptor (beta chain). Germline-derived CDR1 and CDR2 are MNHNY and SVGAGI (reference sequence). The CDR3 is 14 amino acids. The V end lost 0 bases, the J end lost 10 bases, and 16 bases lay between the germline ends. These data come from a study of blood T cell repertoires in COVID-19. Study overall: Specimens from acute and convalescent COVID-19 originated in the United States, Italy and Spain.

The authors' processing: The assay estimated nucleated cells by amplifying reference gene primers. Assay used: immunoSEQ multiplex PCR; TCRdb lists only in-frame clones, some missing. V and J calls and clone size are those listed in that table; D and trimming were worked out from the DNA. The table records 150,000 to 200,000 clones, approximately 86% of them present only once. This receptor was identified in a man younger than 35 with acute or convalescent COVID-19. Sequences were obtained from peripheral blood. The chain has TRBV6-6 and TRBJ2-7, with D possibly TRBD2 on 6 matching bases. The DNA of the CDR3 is TGTGCCAGCAGTTACTCGAATTTTCAGGGAGGCCAGTACGTC. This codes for CASSYSNFQGGQYV.